Below, 13 T cell receptor beta chains from the same sample are listed, as sequenced in a study of T cell repertoires and HLA-DP antigens. These receptors have no identified antigens. The data were produced by immunoSEQ multiplex PCR, yet TCRdb's version contains in-frame clones alone and is incomplete. Here the sample spans over 100,000 clones, more than 85% being singletons. The specimen was CD4+ T cells from PBMCs. The receptors were sampled from a woman aged 18-29 years in good health and CMV-seronegative.

The gene calls are TRBV28 and TRBJ1-4; TRBD1 is a possible D gene (6 bases). CDR1 and CDR2 (germline): MDHEN, SYDVKM. This CDR3 has 14 residues. Trimming shortened V by 4 bases and J by 8 bases, and 14 bases separated the two germline ends. CDR3: CASSSGGAREKLFF. The CDR3 DNA is TGTGCCAGCAGTTCGGGGGGCGCGAGGGAAAAACTGTTTTTT.

The chain joins TRBV6-1 to TRBJ1-2; 7 bases are shared with TRBD1. The length of the CDR3 is 17 residues. The germline V gene encodes CDR1 MNHNS and CDR2 SASEGT. After removal of 2 bases from V and 4 bases from J, the junction contained 13 bases not matched to a gene. The CDR3 here is CASSEQGERDSGYGYTF. CDR3 DNA: TGTGCCAGCAGTGAACAGGGGGAGCGGGATTCCGGCTATGGCTACACCTTC.

The chain couples TRBV7-6 to TRBJ2-1; 13 bases map to TRBD2. The V gene end was trimmed by 2 bases and the J gene end by 0 bases; junction bases not matched to a gene: 7. CDR3 length: 19 residues. From germline, CDR1 is SGHVS and CDR2 FNYEAQ. The CDR3 sequence: CASSLRTSGGESSYNEQFF. CDR3 nucleotide sequence: TGTGCCAGCAGCTTAAGGACTAGCGGGGGTGAAAGCTCCTACAATGAGCAGTTCTTC. The variable domain in full, with the rest retrieved from reference TRBV7-6 and TRBJ2-1, is GAGVSQSPRYKVTKRGQDVALRCDPISGHVSLYWYRQALGQGPEFLTYFNYEAQQDKSGLPNDRFSAERPEGSISTLTIQRTEQRDSAMYRCASSLRTSGGESSYNEQFFGPGTRLTVL.

This clone has just one count. The V call is TRBV7-9, the J call TRBJ1-2; maybe TRBD1 (5 bases). The germline V gene has CDR1 SEHNR and CDR2 FQNEAQ (reference sequence). The V end was cut by 4 bases, the J end by 7 bases, with 16 bases between. The CDR3 is made up of 14 amino acids. The CDR3, as DNA: TGTGCCAGCAGCTCTGGCAACCCAGGGAGTGGCTACACCTTC. Encoded protein: CASSSGNPGSGYTF.

The CDR3 sequence is CASRGRWNYGYTF. Here the CDR3 DNA reads TGTGCCAGCAGAGGACGGTGGAACTATGGCTACACCTTC. This chain links TRBV28 with TRBJ1-2; no reliable D call. Trimming cost V 6 bases and J 2 bases, with 10 bases left between them. Germline V gene data show CDR1 as MDHEN and CDR2 as SYDVKM. The CDR3 is made up of 13 amino acids.

This CDR3 reads CASSLLGTGVSTDTQYF. Written as DNA, the CDR3 is TGCGCCAGCAGCTTACTCGGGACAGGAGTTAGCACAGATACGCAGTATTTT. V usage is TRBV5-1 and J usage is TRBJ2-3, with TRBD1 identical over 8 bases. Per germline, CDR1 SGHRS and CDR2 YFSETQ. The V and J ends lost 2 bases and 0 bases, in that order; junction bases with no gene match: 8. The CDR3 loop spans 17 amino acids.

The rearrangement uses TRBV12-2 and TRBJ2-5; the table names TRBD1, a call not compared with the DNA. TRBV12-2 is an annotated pseudogene. The CDR3 has 17 amino acids. The CDR3 DNA reads as TGTGCAAGTCGCCCCCCACTACAGGGCCCCCGTCAAGAGACCCAGTACTTC. It yields the protein CASRPPLQGPRQETQYF.

The rearrangement joins TRBV18 to TRBJ2-7; TRBD1 or TRBD2 may be the D gene (5 bases each). This CDR3 region has 13 residues. V shed 3 bases and J shed 7 bases, with 13 bases lying between them. Per the germline V gene, CDR1 is KGHSH and CDR2 is LQKENI. CDR3 in amino acids: CASSPDGTGEQYV. The CDR3 coding sequence is TGTGCCAGCTCACCGGACGGGACCGGGGAGCAGTACGTC.

V gene TRBV7-2 combines with J gene TRBJ1-2, with TRBD1 identical over 7 bases. Germline trimming cut 5 bases from V and 8 bases from J; bases unmatched to any gene: 5. This CDR3 comprises 12 residues. Germline V gene lookup returns CDR1 SGHTA and CDR2 FQGNSA. CDR3: CASSQGGGGYTF. CDR3 nucleotide sequence: TGTGCCAGCAGCCAGGGGGGAGGAGGCTACACCTTC. Full variable domain (missing parts from reference TRBV7-2 and TRBJ1-2): GAGVSQSPSNKVTEKGKDVELRCDPISGHTALYWYRQSLGQGLEFLIYFQGNSAPDKSGLPSDRFSAERTGGSVSTLTIQRTQQEDSAVYLCASSQGGGGYTFGSGTRLTVV.

The CDR3 spells CASKLSSGNTIYF. The CDR3 nucleotides are TGTGCCAGTAAGCTCAGCTCTGGAAACACCATATATTTT. The V gene is TRBV19, the J gene TRBJ1-3; D remains ambiguous. V was cut by 7 bases and J by 0 bases, with 7 bases left in between. The CDR3 is 13 residues long. Germline assignment: CDR1 LNHDA and CDR2 SQIVND (reference sequence).

The rearrangement links TRBV28 to TRBJ2-1; TRBD2 matches at 11 bases. The CDR3 totals 15 residues. The germline V gene has CDR1 MDHEN and CDR2 SYDVKM. Trimming took 2 bases from V and 7 from J; bases not matched to a gene: 4. CDR3 region: CASSLASGRNNEQFF. The CDR3 nucleotides are TGTGCCAGCAGTTTAGCTAGCGGGAGGAATAATGAGCAGTTCTTC. Using reference TRBV28 and TRBJ2-1 for the parts outside the CDR3, the full variable domain is DVKVTQSSRYLVKRTGEKVFLECVQDMDHENMFWYRQDPGLGLRLIYFSYDVKMKEKGDIPEGYSVSREKKERFSLILESASTNQTSMYLCASSLASGRNNEQFFGPGTRLTVL.

V gene TRBV5-6 combines with J gene TRBJ2-7, with D hard to call. CDR3 length equals 13 residues. Germline V gene lookup returns CDR1 SGHDT and CDR2 YYEEEE. With 0 bases removed from V and 2 bases from J, the gap between germline ends came to 6 bases. The CDR3 bases are TGTGCCAGCAGCTTGGGGCCTACCTACGAGCAGTACGTC. Translating gives CASSLGPTYEQYV.

V gene TRBV7-2 combines with J gene TRBJ2-3; 12 bases fit TRBD2. Germline V lookup: CDR1 SGHTA, CDR2 FQGNSA. The CDR3 is 16 residues long. V lost 1 base, J lost 6 bases, and 5 bases stayed unmatched. The CDR3 sequence: CASSLVASGGVDTQYF. The CDR3 DNA reads TGTGCCAGCAGCTTAGTGGCTAGCGGGGGGGTGGATACGCAGTATTTT.